This TCR beta chain derives from a study of cytomegalovirus exposure and HLA in healthy donors. The CDR3 is 15 residues long. Germline V gene lookup returns CDR1 LNHNV and CDR2 YYDKDF (reference sequence). The V end lost 6 bases, the J end lost 0 bases, and 14 bases lay between the germline ends. Amplification used 60 Vbeta primers and 13 Jbeta primers. Method: immunoSEQ multiplex PCR; TCRdb's copy keeps in-frame clones and lacks some. The sample comprises some 130,000 clones, 65% to 80% of which are singletons, and about 3.4% rests with the top ten. The sample consisted of PBMCs. The chain has TRBV15 and TRBJ1-1, with D perhaps matching TRBD1 (5 bases). The TCR comes from a man aged 35-49 years in good health and CMV-seronegative. CDR3 nucleotides: TGTGCCACCAGGGAGACACGGACAATGAACACTGAAGCTTTCTTT. Residues: CATRETRTMNTEAFF. The variable domain in full, completed from reference TRBV15 and TRBJ1-1, reads DAMVIQNPRYQVTQFGKPVTLSCSQTLNHNVMYWYQQKSSQAPKLLFHYYDKDFNNEADTPDNFQSRRPNTSFCFLDIRSPGLGDTAMYLCATRETRTMNTEAFFGQGTRLTVV.